The present TCR beta chain was sequenced within a study of blood T cells in healthy people across ages. Sample-barcoded 5' priming and a J-beta primer mix drove a second PCR of roughly 7 to 11 cycles. A tag from a template-switch adaptor with 12 random nucleotides marked each cDNA molecule. Every sample returned 2.5 million or more CDR3-containing paired-end reads. Each CDR3 protein gets one entry after TCRdb re-called the 5' RACE reads with MiXCR. The sample has roughly 830,000 distinct CDR3 sequences, less than 80% seen once. Comments on this clonotype: The antigen is not known.

This CDR3 region has 15 residues. Trimming pared 4 bases from V and 5 bases from J, leaving 17 bases between. CDR1 and CDR2 from the germline V gene are MDHEN and SYDVKM. Study results and caveats: Total diversity from one million sequenced T cells was likely underestimated. The unknown donor CMV status may have confounded expanded clonotype changes.

The chain has TRBV28 and TRBJ2-5, with D maybe TRBD2 (5 bases). Sequencing used blood. The source of this sequence is a man aged 25-40 years in good health. The CDR3 coding sequence is TGTGCCAGCAGTTCCACTCGCTTGCGAGGGGAGACCCAGTACTTC. Translated: CASSSTRLRGETQYF.